One T cell receptor beta chain is described in this entry. The antigen is unknown. This specimen comes from a study of response to subunit inactivated influenza vaccine. Study-level results: Authors suggested that a seasonal influenza vaccination recruits few new T cells each time.

CDR1 WNHNN and CDR2 SYGVQD come from the germline V gene (reference sequence). J lost 4 bases, V lost 10 bases, and 13 bases had no gene match. The CDR3 extends over 14 amino acids. TCRdb processed the RT-PCR reads anew with MiXCR; each CDR3 protein has one entry. The data show about 480,000 distinct CDR3 sequences, with approximately 13% seen just once and roughly 13% held by the top ten. This specimen was PBMCs from blood, taken about 40 days after vaccination. The gene calls are TRBV10-1 and TRBJ2-7, with 7 bases that match TRBD1. This TCR came from a man aged 45 to 65 who received an inactivated influenza vaccine. DNA of the CDR3: TGCGCCACCTTTAGGGGGCCAGGAAATTACGAGCAGTACTTC. Translation gives CATFRGPGNYEQYF.